This is a list of T cell receptor beta chains from one sample in a study of cytomegalovirus exposure and HLA in healthy donors. Generated by immunoSEQ multiplex PCR, the TCRdb table keeps only in-frame clones and is missing some. The sample carries more than 95,000 clones, around a tenth recorded once. Material: PBMCs. All receptors derive from a man aged 40-49 years in good health and CMV-seropositive. CDR3s include the opening cysteine and the closing phenylalanine or tryptophan. The order of the fields is V gene, J gene, CDR3 protein.

TRBV14	TRBJ2-5	CASSRDRVAQTQYF
TRBV6-1	TRBJ2-7	CASSEVQAPKQYF
TRBV28	TRBJ1-2	CASSMTVGRSNYGYTF
TRBV7-2	TRBJ2-1	CASSLELTGGWNEQFF
TRBV15	TRBJ2-7	CATTYSESYEQYF
TRBV2	TRBJ2-3	CASSAPGQGSDTQYF
TRBV7-2	TRBJ1-3	CASSPGQGFTIYF
TRBV14	TRBJ1-4	CASRPGRDATNEKLFF
TRBV10-3	TRBJ2-1	CAITTTGTGSDEQFF
TRBV28	TRBJ1-5	CASSLQGAWSQPQHF
TRBV7-9	TRBJ2-3	CASSSGLGSTDTQYF
TRBV5-1	TRBJ2-7	CASSLSRISYEQYF
TRBV4-2	TRBJ1-1	CASSRPEGRRATEAFF
TRBV5-1	TRBJ1-1	CASSFAGGTEAFF
TRBV6-6	TRBJ1-5	CASITGTGTQPQHF
TRBV2	TRBJ1-2	CASSESRYGYTF
TRBV4-1	TRBJ2-1	CASSIVFGLANEQFF
TRBV4-1	TRBJ2-7	CASSQVGTGVYEQYF
TRBV25-1	TRBJ2-3	CASSVKDRGSSTDTQYF
TRBV5-1	TRBJ2-4	CASSAGLAGGGWDIQYF
TRBV13	TRBJ2-3	CASSTTKTDTQYF
TRBV27	TRBJ1-1	CASSLYGGGNTEAFF
TRBV7-7	TRBJ1-5	CASSLAPTGGHQPQHF
TRBV19	TRBJ2-3	CASSGVAGGPQYF
TRBV2	TRBJ1-4	CASRGGFATNEKLFF
TRBV7-8	TRBJ2-1	CASSSGGSYEQFF
TRBV7-9	TRBJ2-7	CASSSGQGRIDEQYF
TRBV7-2	TRBJ2-7	CASRQSGSYEQYF
TRBV18	TRBJ2-1	CASSPPIRPQEQFF
TRBV4-2	TRBJ1-4	CASSQGGQGNEKLFF
TRBV7-2	TRBJ1-2	CATRGDGSYGYTF
TRBV27	TRBJ2-5	CASKVASGGETQYF
TRBV4-2	.	CASSQDLFNDYEQYF
TRBV6-5	TRBJ1-1	CASSYGQGEAFF
TRBV7-8	TRBJ2-1	CASSPDGRGTSYNEQFF
TRBV7-9	TRBJ2-7	CASSSAGSGTYGQYF
TRBV27	TRBJ2-7	CASSSQLVAGVSYEQYF
TRBV2	TRBJ2-5	CASRYTPMRTGGHETQYF
TRBV4-1	TRBJ1-4	CASSQEQGSEKLFF
TRBV27	TRBJ2-3	CASSLLKTGGTDTQYF
TRBV19	TRBJ2-7	CATSTQGAYEQYF
TRBV13	TRBJ2-3	CASSTGYTDTQYF
TRBV6-5	TRBJ1-4	CASMRRSREKLFF
TRBV11-1	TRBJ2-5	CASSFLLAGGAETQYF
TRBV29-1	TRBJ1-5	CSVAAGGDGNQPQHF
TRBV9	TRBJ2-6	CASSVSRVPARSGANVLTF
TRBV7-9	TRBJ2-1	CASSSDLLAGAGNEQFF
TRBV7-2	TRBJ2-5	CASSSMDSGRAGETQYF
TRBV4-2	TRBJ1-5	CASSQDPGGHYSNQPQHF
TRBV5-6	TRBJ2-7	CASSQGDYEQYF
TRBV9	TRBJ1-1	CASSEGANTEAFF
TRBV6-1	TRBJ2-7	CASMKPSGTLEQYF
TRBV28	TRBJ1-5	CASSFTGSRAEPQHF
TRBV5-1	TRBJ2-2	CASSLGGLAELFF
TRBV29-1	TRBJ2-6	CSAMTGAPSGANVLTF
TRBV7-9	TRBJ2-2	CASSPPLGLAGSNTGELFF
TRBV11-1	TRBJ2-5	CASSLSGTGEETQYF
TRBV10-1	TRBJ1-1	CASSKAGFTEAFF
TRBV7-7	TRBJ2-1	CASSLDLAGGPYNEQFF
TRBV11-3	TRBJ2-7	CASSLSLYEQYF